These T cell receptor beta chains were read from a single sample in a study of T-cell memory formation after mild COVID-19. Each CDR3 protein is one row after TCRdb ran MiXCR on the 5' RACE reads. The data contain hundreds of thousands of distinct CDR3 sequences, roughly 17% of them seen just once; the ten biggest clones take up around 12%. The sequencing sample was made of PBMCs or a T cell subset sorted from them (not recorded which). These receptors originate from an adult woman who had mild COVID-19 (a few samples of this study predate the infection). Cell type and time point are not known. The CDR3 runs from the conserved cysteine through the conserved F or W. A D gene is named only where the DNA matches it firmly. Size values are once, few and many counts, or a class for expanded clones, and some rows have none.

clone size,D gene,J gene,V gene,CDR3 DNA,CDR3 protein
few,-,TRBJ2-7,TRBV7-8,TGTGCCAGCACTTTAGACTCCTACGAGCAGTACTTC,CASTLDSYEQYF
-,-,TRBJ1-4,TRBV7-9,TGTGCCAGCAGCGCGAGAGGGGTTTGGGAAAAACTGTTTTTT,CASSARGVWEKLFF
few,TRBD1,TRBJ1-5,TRBV5-1,TGCGCCAGCAGCACGACAGGGGAAAATCAGCCCCAGCATTTT,CASSTTGENQPQHF
few,-,TRBJ2-1,TRBV5-1,TGCGCCAGCAGCTTGCCGCGGGGGCCCGTCCGCCCCTACAATGAGCAGTTCTTC,CASSLPRGPVRPYNEQFF
few,TRBD1,TRBJ2-2,TRBV5-5,TGTGCCAGCAGCTTCCAGGGGGCGCCCGGGGAGCTGTTTTTT,CASSFQGAPGELFF
-,TRBD1,TRBJ2-3,TRBV12-3/TRBV12-4,TGTGCCAGCAGACCGGGACAGGGTGTGGGGTCGCAGTATTTT,CASRPGQGVGSQYF
many,-,TRBJ2-4,TRBV5-1,TGCGCCAGCAGCTTGGAGGGCCAAAACATTCAGTACTTC,CASSLEGQNIQYF
few,-,TRBJ2-1,TRBV29-1,TGCAGCGCGAACACAATAGCAGTATCCTACAATGAGCAGTTCTTC,CSANTIAVSYNEQFF
-,-,TRBJ2-7,TRBV6-5,TGTGCCAGCAGTCGAATGTGGGGCTACGAGCAGTACTTC,CASSRMWGYEQYF
few,-,TRBJ2-3,TRBV5-1,TGCGCCAGCAGCGGGGGACTTACCAGCACAGATACGCAGTATTTT,CASSGGLTSTDTQYF
few,TRBD1,TRBJ2-2,TRBV7-6,TGTGCCAGCAGCTTATCGACAGGGACGACCGGGGAGCTGTTTTTT,CASSLSTGTTGELFF
-,-,TRBJ2-6,TRBV15,TGTGCCTCGGGCCCGGGAGACCGTCGCGGGGCCAACGTCCTGACTTTC,CASGPGDRRGANVLTF
few,-,TRBJ2-5,TRBV29-1,TGCAGCGTTGGAGAGGGGGGGTTCTCGGAGACCCAGTACTTC,CSVGEGGFSETQYF
-,TRBD1,TRBJ2-4,TRBV6-2/TRBV6-3,TGTGCCAGCAGTTATGGGACGGGGACAGTCAAAAACATTCAGTACTTC,CASSYGTGTVKNIQYF
many,-,TRBJ1-6,TRBV7-2,TGTGCCAGCAGCTTAGTAAAGGCGAATAATTCACCCCTCCACTTT,CASSLVKANNSPLHF
-,-,TRBJ2-6,TRBV18,TGTGCCAGCTCTTTCGACAGGCCCTTCTCTGGGGCCAACGTCCTGACTTTC,CASSFDRPFSGANVLTF
few,-,TRBJ2-1,TRBV4-1,TGCGCCAGCAGCCACTCCGCCTCAGATTACAATGAGCAGTTCTTC,CASSHSASDYNEQFF
-,-,TRBJ1-5,TRBV30,TGTGCCTGGAGTTTTGGAGGGGGAAATCAGCCCCAGCATTTT,CAWSFGGGNQPQHF
few,-,TRBJ2-6,TRBV5-1,TGCGCCAGCAGCGTGGGACACGAGGCCAACGTCCTGACTTTC,CASSVGHEANVLTF
-,-,TRBJ1-3,TRBV15,TGTGCCACCAGCAGAGATCGGGGGGGATACCCGACCCGCTCTGGAAACACCATATATTTT,CATSRDRGGYPTRSGNTIYF
few,-,TRBJ2-1,TRBV27,TGTGCCAGCAGTACGAGCTCCTACAATGAGCAGTTCTTC,CASSTSSYNEQFF
-,-,TRBJ2-7,TRBV5-1,TGCGCCAGCAGCCCCCGGGAACCCTACGAGCAGTACTTC,CASSPREPYEQYF
-,-,TRBJ2-3,TRBV2,TGTGCCATCCCTGGAGCGATCGACACAGATACGCAGTATTTT,CAIPGAIDTDTQYF
few,TRBD2,TRBJ2-3,TRBV12-3/TRBV12-4,TGTGCCAGCAGCCAAGTGGAGCGGGGGGGCACAGATACGCAGTATTTT,CASSQVERGGTDTQYF
-,-,TRBJ2-3,TRBV6-6,TGTGCCAGCAGTTACTGGGGGGTCGCCGTCTCTTCCCCCAGCACAGATACGCAGTATTTT,CASSYWGVAVSSPSTDTQYF
-,TRBD1,TRBJ2-7,TRBV30,TGTGCCTGGTCTCCGGACAGGTCCTACGAGCAGTACTTC,CAWSPDRSYEQYF
-,TRBD1,TRBJ1-6,TRBV20-1,TGCAGTGCTAGACCAGCCGGGACAGATGATTCACCCCTCCACTTT,CSARPAGTDDSPLHF
-,TRBD1,TRBJ1-1,TRBV20-1,TGCAGTGCTAGAGTCCGACAGGGGGCAAAATTGAACACTGAAGCTTTCTTT,CSARVRQGAKLNTEAFF